This T cell receptor (beta chain) was identified in a study of T cells in tumors after PD-1 blockade. Study-wide background: During anti-PD-1 treatment, some patients continued daily vismodegib 150 mg.

Trimming cost V 4 bases and J 0 bases, with 28 bases left between them. The germline CDR1 and CDR2 sequences are KGHDR and SFDVKD. The CDR3 length is 21 residues. Generated by immunoSEQ multiplex PCR, the TCRdb table keeps only in-frame clones and is missing some. The sample comprises 32,000 or so clones, more than 70% of which are singletons, and under 50% rests with the top ten. The sequence came from a human donor with basal cell carcinoma. The chain uses TRBV24-1 and TRBJ2-3; D perhaps matches TRBD1 (6 bases). Here the sequenced sample was PBMCs, taken before anti-PD-1 treatment. CDR3: CATSELRQDPYPYPSTDTQYF. The CDR3 DNA reads TGTGCCACCAGTGAGCTTCGACAGGACCCCTACCCCTATCCTAGCACAGATACGCAGTATTTT.